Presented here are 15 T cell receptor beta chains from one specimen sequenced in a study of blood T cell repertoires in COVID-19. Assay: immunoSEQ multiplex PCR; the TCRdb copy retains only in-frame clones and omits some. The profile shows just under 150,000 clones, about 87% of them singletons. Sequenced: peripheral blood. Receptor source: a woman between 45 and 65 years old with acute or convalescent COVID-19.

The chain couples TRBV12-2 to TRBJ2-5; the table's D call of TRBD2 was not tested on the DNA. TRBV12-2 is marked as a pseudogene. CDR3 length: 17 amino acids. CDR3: CASRLGPASGRAETQYF. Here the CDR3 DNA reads TGTGCAAGTCGCTTAGGCCCGGCTAGCGGGAGAGCGGAGACCCAGTACTTC.

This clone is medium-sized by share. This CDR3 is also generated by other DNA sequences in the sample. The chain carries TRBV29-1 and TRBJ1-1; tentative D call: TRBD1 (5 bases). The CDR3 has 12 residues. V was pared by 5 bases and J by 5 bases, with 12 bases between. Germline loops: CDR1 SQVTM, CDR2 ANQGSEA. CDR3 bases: TGCAGCGTTCAGCGGGGGGGGACTGAAGCTTTCTTT. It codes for CSVQRGGTEAFF.

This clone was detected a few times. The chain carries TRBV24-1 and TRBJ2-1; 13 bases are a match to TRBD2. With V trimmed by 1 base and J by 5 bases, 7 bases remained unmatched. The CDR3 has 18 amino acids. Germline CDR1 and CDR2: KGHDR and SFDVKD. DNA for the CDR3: TGTGCCACCAGTGATTTCGGGAGACTAGCGGGAGGCCACAATGAGCAGTTCTTC. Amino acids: CATSDFGRLAGGHNEQFF.

The CDR3 nucleotides read TGTGCCAGCAGCCGACAGGTTAACTATGGCTACACCTTC. This codes for CASSRQVNYGYTF. The V call is TRBV12-3 or TRBV12-4, the J call TRBJ1-2; D is possibly TRBD1 (6 bases). CDR3 length equals 13 residues. The germline V and J ends were trimmed by 6 bases and 1 base, with 9 bases remaining between them.

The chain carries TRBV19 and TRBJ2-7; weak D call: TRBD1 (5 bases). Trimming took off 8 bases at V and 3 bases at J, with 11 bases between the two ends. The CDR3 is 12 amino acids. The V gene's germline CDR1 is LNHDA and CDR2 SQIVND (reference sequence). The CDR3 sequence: CASSDGHYEQYF. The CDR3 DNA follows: TGTGCCAGTTCCGACGGACACTACGAGCAGTACTTC. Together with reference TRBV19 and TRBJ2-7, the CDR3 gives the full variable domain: DGGITQSPKYLFRKEGQNVTLSCEQNLNHDAMYWYRQDPGQGLRLIYYSQIVNDFQKGDIAEGYSVSREKKESFPLTVTSAQKNPTAFYLCASSDGHYEQYFGPGTRLTVT.

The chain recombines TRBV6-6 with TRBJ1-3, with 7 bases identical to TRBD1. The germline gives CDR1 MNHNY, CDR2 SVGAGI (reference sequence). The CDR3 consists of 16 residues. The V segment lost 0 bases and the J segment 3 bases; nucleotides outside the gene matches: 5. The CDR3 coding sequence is TGTGCCAGCAGTTACTCGGCAGGGGGGTTTGGAAACACCATATATTTT. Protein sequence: CASSYSAGGFGNTIYF.

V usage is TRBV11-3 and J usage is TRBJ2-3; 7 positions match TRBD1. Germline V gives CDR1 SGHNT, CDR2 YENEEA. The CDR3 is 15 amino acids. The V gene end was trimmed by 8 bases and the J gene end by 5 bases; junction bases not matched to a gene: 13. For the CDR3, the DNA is TGTGCCAGCTCTTCTTCGACAGGGTGGGAAGATACGCAGTATTTT. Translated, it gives CASSSSTGWEDTQYF.

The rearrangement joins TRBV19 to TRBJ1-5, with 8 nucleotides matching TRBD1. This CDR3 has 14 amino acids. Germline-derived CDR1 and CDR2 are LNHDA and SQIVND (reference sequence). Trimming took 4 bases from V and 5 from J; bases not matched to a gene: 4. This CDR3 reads CASSTAGGYQPQHF. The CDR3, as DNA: TGTGCCAGTAGTACCGCAGGGGGCTATCAGCCCCAGCATTTT. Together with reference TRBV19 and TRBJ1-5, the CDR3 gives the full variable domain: DGGITQSPKYLFRKEGQNVTLSCEQNLNHDAMYWYRQDPGQGLRLIYYSQIVNDFQKGDIAEGYSVSREKKESFPLTVTSAQKNPTAFYLCASSTAGGYQPQHFGDGTRLSIL.

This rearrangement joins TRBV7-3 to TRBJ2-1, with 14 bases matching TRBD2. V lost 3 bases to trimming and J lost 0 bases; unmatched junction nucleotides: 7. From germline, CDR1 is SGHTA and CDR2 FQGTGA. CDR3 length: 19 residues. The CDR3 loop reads CASSFGTSGSGSSYNEQFF. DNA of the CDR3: TGTGCCAGCAGCTTTGGGACTAGCGGGAGCGGGAGCTCCTACAATGAGCAGTTCTTC.

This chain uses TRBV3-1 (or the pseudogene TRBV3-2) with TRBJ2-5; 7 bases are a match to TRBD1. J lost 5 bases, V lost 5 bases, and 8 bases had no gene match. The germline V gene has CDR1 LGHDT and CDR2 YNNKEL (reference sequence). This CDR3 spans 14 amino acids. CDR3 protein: CASSFPTGTETQYF. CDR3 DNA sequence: TGTGCCAGCAGCTTCCCGACAGGGACGGAGACCCAGTACTTC.

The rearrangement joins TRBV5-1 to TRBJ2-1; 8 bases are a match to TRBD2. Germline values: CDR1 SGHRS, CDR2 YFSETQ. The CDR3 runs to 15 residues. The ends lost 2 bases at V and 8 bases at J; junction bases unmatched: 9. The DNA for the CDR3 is TGCGCCAGCAGCTTATCGGCGGGAGGTATAGATGAGCAGTTCTTC. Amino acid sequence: CASSLSAGGIDEQFF.

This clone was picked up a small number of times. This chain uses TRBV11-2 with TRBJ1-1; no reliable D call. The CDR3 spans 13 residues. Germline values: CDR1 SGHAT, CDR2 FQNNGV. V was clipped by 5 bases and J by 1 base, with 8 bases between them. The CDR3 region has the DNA TGTGCCAGCAGCACCAACACGAACACTGAAGCTTTCTTT. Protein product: CASSTNTNTEAFF.

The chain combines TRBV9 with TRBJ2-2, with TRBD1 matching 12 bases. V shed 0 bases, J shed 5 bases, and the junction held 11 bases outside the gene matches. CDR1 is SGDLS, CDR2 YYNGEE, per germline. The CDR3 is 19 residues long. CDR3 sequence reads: CASSVEGTGGKRNTGELFF. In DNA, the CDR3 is TGTGCCAGCAGCGTAGAGGGGACAGGGGGCAAGAGGAATACCGGGGAGCTGTTTTTT. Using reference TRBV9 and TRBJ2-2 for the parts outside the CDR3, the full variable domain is DSGVTQTPKHLITATGQRVTLRCSPRSGDLSVYWYQQSLDQGLQFLIQYYNGEERAKGNILERFSAQQFPDLHSELNLSSLELGDSALYFCASSVEGTGGKRNTGELFFGEGSRLTVL.

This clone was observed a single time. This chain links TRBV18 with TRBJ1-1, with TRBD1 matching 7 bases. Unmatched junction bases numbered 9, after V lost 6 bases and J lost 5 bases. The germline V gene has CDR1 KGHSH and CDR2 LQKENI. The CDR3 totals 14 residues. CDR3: CASSFGQEGTEAFF. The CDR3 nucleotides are TGTGCCAGCTCGTTCGGACAGGAGGGGACTGAAGCTTTCTTT. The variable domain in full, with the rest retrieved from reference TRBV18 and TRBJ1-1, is NAGVMQNPRHLVRRRGQEARLRCSPMKGHSHVYWYRQLPEEGLKFMVYLQKENIIDESGMPKERFSAEFPKEGPSILRIQQVVRGDSAAYFCASSFGQEGTEAFFGQGTRLTVV.

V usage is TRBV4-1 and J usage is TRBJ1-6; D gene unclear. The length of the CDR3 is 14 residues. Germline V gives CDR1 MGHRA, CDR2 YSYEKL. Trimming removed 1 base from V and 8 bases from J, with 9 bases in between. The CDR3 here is CASSQVPGDSPLHF. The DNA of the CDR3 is TGCGCCAGCAGCCAAGTTCCCGGGGATTCACCCCTCCACTTT.